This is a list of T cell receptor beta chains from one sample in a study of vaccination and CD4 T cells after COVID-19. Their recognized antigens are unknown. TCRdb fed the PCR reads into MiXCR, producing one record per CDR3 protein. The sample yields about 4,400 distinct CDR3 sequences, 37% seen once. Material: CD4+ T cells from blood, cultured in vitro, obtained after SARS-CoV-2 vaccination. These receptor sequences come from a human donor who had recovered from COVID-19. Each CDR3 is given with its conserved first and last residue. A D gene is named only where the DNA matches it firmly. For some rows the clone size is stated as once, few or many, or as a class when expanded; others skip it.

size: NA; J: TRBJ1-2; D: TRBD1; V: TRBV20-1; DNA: TGCAGTGCTAGAGCGTCCTTACCGACGGGGGACAGGGCAGACTATGGCTACACCTTC; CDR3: CSARASLPTGDRADYGYTF
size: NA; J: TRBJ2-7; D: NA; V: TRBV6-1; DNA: TGTGCCAGCATGTACAGGGCCTACGAGCAGTACTTC; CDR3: CASMYRAYEQYF
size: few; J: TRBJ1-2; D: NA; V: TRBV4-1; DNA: TGCGCCAGCAGCCAAGATGGCTATGGCTACACCTTC; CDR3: CASSQDGYGYTF
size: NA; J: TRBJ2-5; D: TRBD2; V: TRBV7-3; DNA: TGTGCCAGCAGCTTTAGCGGGAGGGTTCAAGAGACCCAGTACTTC; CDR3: CASSFSGRVQETQYF
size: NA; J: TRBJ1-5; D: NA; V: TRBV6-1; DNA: TGTGCCAGCAGTGACAGGGGAAATCAGCCCCAGCATTTT; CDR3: CASSDRGNQPQHF
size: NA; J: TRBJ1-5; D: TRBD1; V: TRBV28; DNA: TGTGCCAGCAGCGGGGGAGGACAGGGATATCAGCCCCAGCATTTT; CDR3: CASSGGGQGYQPQHF
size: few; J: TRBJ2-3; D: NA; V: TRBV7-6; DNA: TGTGCCAGCAGCTTGTACCCAGGGCGGAGCACAGATACGCAGTATTTT; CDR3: CASSLYPGRSTDTQYF
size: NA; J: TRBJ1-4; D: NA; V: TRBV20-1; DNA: TGCAGTGCTCCACAGGGTGTTAATGAAAAACTGTTTTTT; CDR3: CSAPQGVNEKLFF
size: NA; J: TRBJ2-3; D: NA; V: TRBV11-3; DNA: TGTGCCAGCAGCCCGGGGCGGGGCACAGATACGCAGTATTTT; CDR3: CASSPGRGTDTQYF
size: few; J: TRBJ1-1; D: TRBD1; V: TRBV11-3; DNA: TGTGCCAGCAGCAGGGGGCTTCTAACATTTGACACTGAAGCTTTCTTT; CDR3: CASSRGLLTFDTEAFF
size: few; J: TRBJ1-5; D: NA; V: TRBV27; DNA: TGTGCCAGCAGTTTACAGGGGAACAATCAGCCCCAGCATTTT; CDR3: CASSLQGNNQPQHF
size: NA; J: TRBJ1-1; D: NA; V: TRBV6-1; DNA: TGTGCCAGCACAAGGACAGCTAACACTGAAGCTTTCTTT; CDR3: CASTRTANTEAFF
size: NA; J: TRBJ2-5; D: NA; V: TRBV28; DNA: TGTGCCAGCAGTCCCTCCCGGGACCAGTACTTC; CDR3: CASSPSRDQYF
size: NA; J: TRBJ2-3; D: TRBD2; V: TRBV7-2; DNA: TGTGCCAGCAGCCATAGCGGGGATCCTAGCACAGATACGCAGTATTTT; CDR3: CASSHSGDPSTDTQYF
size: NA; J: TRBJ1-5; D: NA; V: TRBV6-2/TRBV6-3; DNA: TGTGCCAGCTCTAAAGTCGCAGGGGATCAGCCCCAGCATTTT; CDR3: CASSKVAGDQPQHF
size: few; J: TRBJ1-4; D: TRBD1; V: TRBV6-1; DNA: TGTGCCAGCAGAAGCCGGGACAGGGATCGAGAAAAACTGTTTTTT; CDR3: CASRSRDRDREKLFF
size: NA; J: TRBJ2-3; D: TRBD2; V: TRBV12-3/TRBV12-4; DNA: TGTGCCAGCAGCCGCGTTGCGGGAGTTACAGATACGCAGTATTTT; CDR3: CASSRVAGVTDTQYF
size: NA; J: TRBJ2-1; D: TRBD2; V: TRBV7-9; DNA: TGTGCCAGCAGCCCCACCGGGACTAGCTTTTACAATGAGCAGTTCTTC; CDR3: CASSPTGTSFYNEQFF
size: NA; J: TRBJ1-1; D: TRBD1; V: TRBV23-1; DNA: TGCGCCAGCAGTTCCTCAGGGGGCGGTAACACTGAAGCTTTCTTT; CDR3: CASSSSGGGNTEAFF
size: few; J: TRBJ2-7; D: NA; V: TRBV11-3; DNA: TGTGCCAGCAGCTTAGTTTGGGGAGCGGGCTACGAGCAGTACTTC; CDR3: CASSLVWGAGYEQYF
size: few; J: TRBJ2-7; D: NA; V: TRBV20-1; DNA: TGCAGTGCTATCCCCGGAGAGGGCCCTTACGAGCAGTACTTC; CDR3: CSAIPGEGPYEQYF
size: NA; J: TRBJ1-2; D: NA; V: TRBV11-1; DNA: TGTGCCAGCGGCCCCGGGCAGAATTACTATGGCTACACCTTC; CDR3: CASGPGQNYYGYTF